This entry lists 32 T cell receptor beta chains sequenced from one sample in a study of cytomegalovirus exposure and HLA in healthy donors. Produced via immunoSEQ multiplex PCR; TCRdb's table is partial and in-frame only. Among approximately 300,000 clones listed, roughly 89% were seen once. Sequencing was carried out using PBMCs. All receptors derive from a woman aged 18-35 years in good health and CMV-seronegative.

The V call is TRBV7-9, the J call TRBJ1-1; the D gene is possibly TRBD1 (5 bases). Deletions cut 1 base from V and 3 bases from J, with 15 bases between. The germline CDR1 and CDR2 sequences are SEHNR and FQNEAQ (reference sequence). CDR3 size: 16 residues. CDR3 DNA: TGTGCCAGCAGCTTAGTTCGCGGGACGGGTGACACTGAAGCTTTCTTT. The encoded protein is CASSLVRGTGDTEAFF.

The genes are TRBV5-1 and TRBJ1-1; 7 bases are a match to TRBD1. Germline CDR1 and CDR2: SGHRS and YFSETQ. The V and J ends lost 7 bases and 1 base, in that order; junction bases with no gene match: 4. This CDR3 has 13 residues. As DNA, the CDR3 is TGCGCCAGCTCCGGGACAGCGAACACTGAAGCTTTCTTT. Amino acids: CASSGTANTEAFF.

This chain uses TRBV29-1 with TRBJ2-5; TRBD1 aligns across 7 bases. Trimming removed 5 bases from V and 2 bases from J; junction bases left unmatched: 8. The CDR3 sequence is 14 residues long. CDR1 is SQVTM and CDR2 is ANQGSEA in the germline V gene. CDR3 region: CSVPPPGGQETQYF. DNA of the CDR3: TGCAGCGTTCCACCCCCAGGGGGACAAGAGACCCAGTACTTC.

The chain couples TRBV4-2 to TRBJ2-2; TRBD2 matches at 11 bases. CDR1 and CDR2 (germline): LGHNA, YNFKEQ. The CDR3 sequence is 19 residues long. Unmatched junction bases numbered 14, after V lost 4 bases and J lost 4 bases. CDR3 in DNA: TGTGCCAGCAGCCCGTTGGTAATAGCGGGAGGGAAGAGCACCGGGGAGCTGTTTTTT. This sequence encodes CASSPLVIAGGKSTGELFF.

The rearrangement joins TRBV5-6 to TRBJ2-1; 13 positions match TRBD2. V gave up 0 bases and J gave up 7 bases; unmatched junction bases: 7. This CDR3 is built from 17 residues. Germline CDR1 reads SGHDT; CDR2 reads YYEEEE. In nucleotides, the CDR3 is TGTGCCAGCAGCTTGGAATTTGGACTAGCGGGAGTGAATGAGCAGTTCTTC. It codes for CASSLEFGLAGVNEQFF.

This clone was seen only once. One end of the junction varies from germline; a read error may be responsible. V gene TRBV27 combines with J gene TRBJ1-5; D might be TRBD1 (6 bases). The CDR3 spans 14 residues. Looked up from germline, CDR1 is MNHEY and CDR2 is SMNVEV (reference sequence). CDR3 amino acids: CAGSLVTGYQPQHF. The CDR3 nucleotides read TGTGCCGGCAGTTTAGTGACAGGCTATCAGCCCCAGCATTTT.

The CDR3 DNA reads as TGTGCCAGCAGCTTCCCTGAACTAGCGGGAGGTCCGAACACCGGGGAGCTGTTTTTT. Residues: CASSFPELAGGPNTGELFF. The rearrangement links TRBV11-2 to TRBJ2-2; 12 bases line up with TRBD2. Trimming removed 3 bases from V and 0 bases from J; junction bases left unmatched: 8. CDR3 length: 19 amino acids. Germline V gene lookup returns CDR1 SGHAT and CDR2 FQNNGV. Combining the CDR3 with reference TRBV11-2 and TRBJ2-2 gives the whole variable domain EAGVAQSPRYKIIEKRQSVAFWCNPISGHATLYWYQQILGQGPKLLIQFQNNGVVDDSQLPKDRFSAERLKGVDSTLKIQPAKLEDSAVYLCASSFPELAGGPNTGELFFGEGSRLTVL.

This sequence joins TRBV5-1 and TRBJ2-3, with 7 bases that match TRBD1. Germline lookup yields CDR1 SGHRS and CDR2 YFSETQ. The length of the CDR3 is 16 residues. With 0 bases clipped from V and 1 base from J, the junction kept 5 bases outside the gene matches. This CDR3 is CASSLAFGQGTDTQYF. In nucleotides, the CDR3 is TGCGCCAGCAGCTTGGCCTTTGGACAGGGCACAGATACGCAGTATTTT.

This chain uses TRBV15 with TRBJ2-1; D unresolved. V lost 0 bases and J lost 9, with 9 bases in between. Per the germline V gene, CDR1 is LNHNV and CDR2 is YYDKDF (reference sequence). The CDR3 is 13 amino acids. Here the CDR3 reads CATSRDSQREQFF. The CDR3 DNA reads TGTGCCACCAGCAGAGACTCCCAGCGTGAGCAGTTCTTC.

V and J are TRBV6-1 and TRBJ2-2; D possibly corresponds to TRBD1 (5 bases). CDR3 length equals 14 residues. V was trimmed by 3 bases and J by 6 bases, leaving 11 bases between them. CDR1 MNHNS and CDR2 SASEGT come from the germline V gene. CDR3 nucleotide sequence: TGTGCCAGCAGTGAGGGCAGGGCAGCCGGGGAGCTGTTTTTT. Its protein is CASSEGRAAGELFF.

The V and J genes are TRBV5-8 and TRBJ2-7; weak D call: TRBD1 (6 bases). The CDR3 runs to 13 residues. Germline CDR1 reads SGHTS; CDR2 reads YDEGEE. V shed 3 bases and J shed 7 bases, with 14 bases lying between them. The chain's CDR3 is CASSWSPRGEQYF. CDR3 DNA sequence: TGTGCCAGCAGCTGGTCCCCGAGGGGGGAGCAGTACTTC.

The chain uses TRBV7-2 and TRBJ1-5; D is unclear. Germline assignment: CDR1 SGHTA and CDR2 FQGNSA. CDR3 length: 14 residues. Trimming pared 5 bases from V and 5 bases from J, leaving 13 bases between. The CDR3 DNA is TGTGCCAGCAGCCCCAGTGGGCTCGATCAGCCCCAGCATTTT. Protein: CASSPSGLDQPQHF.

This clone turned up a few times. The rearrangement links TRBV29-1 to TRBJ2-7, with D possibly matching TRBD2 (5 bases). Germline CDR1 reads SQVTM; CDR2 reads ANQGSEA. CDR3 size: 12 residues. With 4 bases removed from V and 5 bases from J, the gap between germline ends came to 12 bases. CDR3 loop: CSVGMGSDEQYF. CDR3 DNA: TGCAGCGTTGGCATGGGGAGCGACGAGCAGTACTTC.

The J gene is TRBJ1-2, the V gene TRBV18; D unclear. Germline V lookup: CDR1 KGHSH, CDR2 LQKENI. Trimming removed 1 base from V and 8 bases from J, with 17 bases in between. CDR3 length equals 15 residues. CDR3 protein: CASSPLSLGNQGYTF. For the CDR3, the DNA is TGTGCCAGCTCACCACTCAGCCTCGGGAATCAAGGCTACACCTTC.

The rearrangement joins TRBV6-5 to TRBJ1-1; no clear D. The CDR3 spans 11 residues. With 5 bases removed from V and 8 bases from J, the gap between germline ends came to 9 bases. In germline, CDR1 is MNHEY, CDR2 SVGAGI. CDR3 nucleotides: TGTGCCAGCAGTCTACGGGGAGAAGCTTTCTTT. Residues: CASSLRGEAFF.

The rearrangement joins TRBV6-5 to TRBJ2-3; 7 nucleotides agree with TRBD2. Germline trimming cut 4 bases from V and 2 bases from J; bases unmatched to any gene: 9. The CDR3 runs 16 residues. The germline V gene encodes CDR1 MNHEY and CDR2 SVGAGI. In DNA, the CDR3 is TGTGCCAGCAGTTCCAACGCGGGAGTCTTCACAGATACGCAGTATTTT. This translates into CASSSNAGVFTDTQYF.

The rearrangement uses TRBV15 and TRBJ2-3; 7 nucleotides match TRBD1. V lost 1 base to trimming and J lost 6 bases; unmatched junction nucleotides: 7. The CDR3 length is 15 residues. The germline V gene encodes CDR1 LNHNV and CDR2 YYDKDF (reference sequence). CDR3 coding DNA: TGTGCCACCAGCAGAGGCACAGGGGTGATCGATACGCAGTATTTT. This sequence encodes CATSRGTGVIDTQYF.

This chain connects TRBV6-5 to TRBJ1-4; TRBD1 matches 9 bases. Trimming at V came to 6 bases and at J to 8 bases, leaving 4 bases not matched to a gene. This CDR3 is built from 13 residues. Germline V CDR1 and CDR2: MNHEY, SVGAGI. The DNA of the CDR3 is TGTGCCAGCAGATACGGGACAGGGGAAAAACTGTTTTTT. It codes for CASRYGTGEKLFF.

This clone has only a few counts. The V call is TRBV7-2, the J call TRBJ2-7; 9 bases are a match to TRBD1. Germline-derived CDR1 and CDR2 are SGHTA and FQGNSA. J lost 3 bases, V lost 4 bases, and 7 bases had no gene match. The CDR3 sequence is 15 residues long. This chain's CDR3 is CASSYGTGQGYEQYF. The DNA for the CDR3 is TGTGCCAGCAGCTACGGCACGGGACAGGGCTACGAGCAGTACTTC.

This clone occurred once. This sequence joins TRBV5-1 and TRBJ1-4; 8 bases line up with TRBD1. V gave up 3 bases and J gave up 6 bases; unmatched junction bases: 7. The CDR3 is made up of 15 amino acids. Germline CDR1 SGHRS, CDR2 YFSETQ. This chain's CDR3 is CASSSLGQGYEKLFF. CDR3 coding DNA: TGCGCCAGCAGCTCTTTAGGACAGGGATATGAAAAACTGTTTTTT.

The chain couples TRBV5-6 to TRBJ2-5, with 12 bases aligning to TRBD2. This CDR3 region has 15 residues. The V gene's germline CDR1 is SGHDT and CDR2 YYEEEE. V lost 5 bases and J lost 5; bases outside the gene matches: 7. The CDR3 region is CASSLLAGGPETQYF. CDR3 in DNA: TGTGCCAGCAGTTTACTAGCGGGAGGCCCGGAGACCCAGTACTTC. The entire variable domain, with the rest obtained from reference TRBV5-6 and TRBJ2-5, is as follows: DAGVTQSPTHLIKTRGQQVTLRCSPKSGHDTVSWYQQALGQGPQFIFQYYEEEERQRGNFPDRFSGHQFPNYSSELNVNALLLGDSALYLCASSLLAGGPETQYFGPGTRLLVL.

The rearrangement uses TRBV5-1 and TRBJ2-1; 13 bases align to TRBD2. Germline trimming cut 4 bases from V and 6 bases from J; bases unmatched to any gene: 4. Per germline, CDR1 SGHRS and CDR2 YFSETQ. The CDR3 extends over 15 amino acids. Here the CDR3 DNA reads TGCGCCAGCAGCAACGGACTAGCGGGAGCCAATGAGCAGTTCTTC. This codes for CASSNGLAGANEQFF. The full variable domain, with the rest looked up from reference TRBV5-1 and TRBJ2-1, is KAGVTQTPRYLIKTRGQQVTLSCSPISGHRSVSWYQQTPGQGLQFLFEYFSETQRNKGNFPGRFSGRQFSNSRSEMNVSTLELGDSALYLCASSNGLAGANEQFFGPGTRLTVL.

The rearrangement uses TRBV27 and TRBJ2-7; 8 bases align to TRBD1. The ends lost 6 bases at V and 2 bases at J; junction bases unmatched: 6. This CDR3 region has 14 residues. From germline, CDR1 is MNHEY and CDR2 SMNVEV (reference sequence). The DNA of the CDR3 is TGTGCCAGCAGCAAACAGGGGGACCCCTACGAGCAGTACTTC. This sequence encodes CASSKQGDPYEQYF.

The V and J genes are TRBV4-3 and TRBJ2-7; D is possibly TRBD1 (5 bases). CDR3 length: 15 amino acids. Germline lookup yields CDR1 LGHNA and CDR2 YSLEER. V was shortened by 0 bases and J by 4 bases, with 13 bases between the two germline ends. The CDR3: CASSQEAGSNYEQYF. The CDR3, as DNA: TGCGCCAGCAGCCAAGAGGCAGGGTCGAATTACGAGCAGTACTTC.

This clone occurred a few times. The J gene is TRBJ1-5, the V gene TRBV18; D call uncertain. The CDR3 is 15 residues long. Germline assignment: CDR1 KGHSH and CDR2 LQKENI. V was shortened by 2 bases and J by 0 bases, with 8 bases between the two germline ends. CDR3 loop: CASSPTTTSNQPQHF. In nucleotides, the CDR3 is TGTGCCAGCTCACCAACCACTACTAGCAATCAGCCCCAGCATTTT.

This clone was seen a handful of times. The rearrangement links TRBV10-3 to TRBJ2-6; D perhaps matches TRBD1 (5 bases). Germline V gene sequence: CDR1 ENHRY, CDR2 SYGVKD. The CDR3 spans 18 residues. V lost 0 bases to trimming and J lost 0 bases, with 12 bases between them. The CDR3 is CAISESKGLSSGANVLTF. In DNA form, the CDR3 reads TGTGCCATCAGTGAGTCGAAGGGGTTAAGCTCTGGGGCCAACGTCCTGACTTTC.

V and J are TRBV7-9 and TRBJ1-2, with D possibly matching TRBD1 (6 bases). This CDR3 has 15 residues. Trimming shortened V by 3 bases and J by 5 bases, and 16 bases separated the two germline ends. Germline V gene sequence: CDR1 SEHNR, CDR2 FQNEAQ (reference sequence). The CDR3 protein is CASSFRDTGPYGYTF. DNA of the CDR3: TGTGCCAGCAGCTTCCGGGACACCGGTCCTTATGGCTACACCTTC.

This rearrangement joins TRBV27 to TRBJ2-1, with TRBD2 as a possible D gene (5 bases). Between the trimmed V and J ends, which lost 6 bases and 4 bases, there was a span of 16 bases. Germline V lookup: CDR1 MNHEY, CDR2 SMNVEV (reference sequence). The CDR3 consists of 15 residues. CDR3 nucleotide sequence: TGTGCCAGCAGCTCAGGACTCGGAGCATACAATGAGCAGTTCTTC. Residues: CASSSGLGAYNEQFF.

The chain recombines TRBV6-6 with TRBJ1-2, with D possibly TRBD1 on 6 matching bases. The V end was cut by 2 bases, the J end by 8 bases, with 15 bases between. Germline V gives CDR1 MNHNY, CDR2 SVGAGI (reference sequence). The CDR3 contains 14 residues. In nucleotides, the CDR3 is TGTGCCAGCAGTTACGCCAGGGGCAGGGAGGGCTACACCTTC. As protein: CASSYARGREGYTF.

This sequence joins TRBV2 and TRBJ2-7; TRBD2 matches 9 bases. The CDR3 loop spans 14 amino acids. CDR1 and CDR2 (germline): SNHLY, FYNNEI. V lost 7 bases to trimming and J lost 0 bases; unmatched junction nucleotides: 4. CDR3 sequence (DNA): TGTGCCAGCACTAGCGGGGTGAGCTCCTACGAGCAGTACTTC. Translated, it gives CASTSGVSSYEQYF.

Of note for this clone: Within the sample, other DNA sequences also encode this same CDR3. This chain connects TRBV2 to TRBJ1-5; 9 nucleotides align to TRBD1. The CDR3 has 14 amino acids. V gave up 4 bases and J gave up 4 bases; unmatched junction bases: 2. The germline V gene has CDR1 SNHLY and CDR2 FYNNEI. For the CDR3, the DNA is TGTGCCAGCAGTGGGACAGGGGAGAATCAGCCCCAGCATTTT. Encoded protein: CASSGTGENQPQHF.

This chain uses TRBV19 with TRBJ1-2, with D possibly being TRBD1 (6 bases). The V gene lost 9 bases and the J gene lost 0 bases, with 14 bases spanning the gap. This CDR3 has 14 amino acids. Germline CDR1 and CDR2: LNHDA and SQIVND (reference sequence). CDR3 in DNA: TGTGCCAGCATCGAACAGGGTTCTAACTATGGCTACACCTTC. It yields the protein CASIEQGSNYGYTF.